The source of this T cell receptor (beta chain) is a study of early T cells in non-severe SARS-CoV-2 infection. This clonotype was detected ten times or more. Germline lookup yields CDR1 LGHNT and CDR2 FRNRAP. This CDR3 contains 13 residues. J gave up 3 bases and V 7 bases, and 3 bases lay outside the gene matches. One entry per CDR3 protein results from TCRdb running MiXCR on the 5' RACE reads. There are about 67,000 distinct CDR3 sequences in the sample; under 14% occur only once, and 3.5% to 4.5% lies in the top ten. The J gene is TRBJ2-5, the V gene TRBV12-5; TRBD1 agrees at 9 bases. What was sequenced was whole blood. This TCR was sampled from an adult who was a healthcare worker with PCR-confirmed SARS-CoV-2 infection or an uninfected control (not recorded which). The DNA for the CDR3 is TGTGCTAGTGAGGGGACAGGGAAAGAGACCCAGTACTTC. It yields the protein CASEGTGKETQYF. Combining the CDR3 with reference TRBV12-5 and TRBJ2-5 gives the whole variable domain DARVTQTPRHKVTEMGQEVTMRCQPILGHNTVFWYRQTMMQGLELLAYFRNRAPLDDSGMPKDRFSAEMPDATLATLKIQPSEPRDSAVYFCASEGTGKETQYFGPGTRLLVL.